This entry lists 6 T cell receptor beta chains sequenced from one sample in a study of early T cells in non-severe SARS-CoV-2 infection (TCRdb year 2021). Libraries were made using 5' RACE. The reads were generated on a NextSeq 500. TCRdb took the public reads, trimmed them with fastp at Q25, ran MiXCR for clone calling and kept in-frame beta chains. One record per CDR3 amino acid sequence lists the most common genes and DNA. A total of some 64,000 distinct CDR3 sequences appear in this sample, roughly a fifth of them only once. The ten largest make up 16% of the sample. The source material was whole blood, sampled at baseline. The receptor source for this set is an adult who was a healthcare worker with PCR-confirmed SARS-CoV-2 infection or an uninfected control (not recorded which).

The CDR3 here is CASSNTGNTEAFF. Written as DNA, the CDR3 is TGTGCCAGTAGTAATACAGGGAACACTGAAGCTTTCTTT. The chain has TRBV19 and TRBJ1-1, with a weak D call TRBD1 (5 bases). CDR1 and CDR2 from the germline V gene are LNHDA and SQIVND (reference sequence). Trimming left V 4 bases short and J 1 base short, with 7 bases between. This CDR3 spans 13 amino acids.

This chain links TRBV30 with TRBJ2-4; TRBD1 might be the D (6 bases). V lost 4 bases, J lost 6 bases, and 13 bases lay in between. This CDR3 contains 13 residues. Germline V gene sequence: CDR1 GTSNPN, CDR2 SVGIG (reference sequence). The CDR3 reads CAWMRLGGNIQYF. The CDR3 DNA reads as TGTGCCTGGATGAGGTTAGGGGGAAACATTCAGTACTTC. Full variable domain (remainder filled in from reference TRBV30 and TRBJ2-4): SQTIHQWPATLVQPVGSPLSLECTVEGTSNPNLYWYRQAAGRGLQLLFYSVGIGQISSEVPQNLSASRPQDRQFILSSKKLLLSDSGFYLCAWMRLGGNIQYFGAGTRLSVL.

J is TRBJ1-3 and V is TRBV28, with D uncertain. The CDR3 consists of 14 residues. V lost 4 bases and J lost 5, with 12 bases in between. The germline CDR1 and CDR2 sequences are MDHEN and SYDVKM. CDR3 region: CASSSPGIRNTIYF. The CDR3 bases are TGTGCCAGCAGTTCACCGGGAATCCGAAACACCATATATTTT.

This chain joins TRBV3-1 and TRBJ1-2; D might be TRBD1 (6 bases). Trimming stripped 6 bases from V and 6 bases from J, with 17 bases between. This CDR3 comprises 14 residues. Germline V gene sequence: CDR1 LGHDT, CDR2 YNNKEL (reference sequence). The CDR3 protein is CASRGGGLFHGYTF. CDR3 in DNA: TGTGCCAGCAGGGGAGGGGGTCTGTTCCATGGCTACACCTTC.

The chain couples TRBV7-9 to TRBJ2-3; D perhaps matches TRBD1 (6 bases). Germline V gives CDR1 SEHNR, CDR2 FQNEAQ (reference sequence). Trimming removed 3 bases at V and 4 bases at J, with 14 bases between. This CDR3 is 15 amino acids long. CDR3 loop: CASSFQGIIADTQYF. In DNA, the CDR3 is TGTGCCAGCAGCTTCCAGGGGATCATTGCAGATACGCAGTATTTT.

This chain connects TRBV30 to TRBJ1-3, with 12 bases identical to TRBD1. Looked up from germline, CDR1 is GTSNPN and CDR2 is SVGIG (reference sequence). Trimming at V came to 5 bases and at J to 7 bases, leaving 3 bases not matched to a gene. The CDR3 has 13 amino acids. This CDR3 is CAWGDRGPNTIYF. CDR3 DNA sequence: TGTGCCTGGGGGGACAGGGGGCCCAACACCATATATTTT.